This T cell receptor (beta chain) appears in the sequencing data of a study of T cell repertoires in cytomegalovirus infection. Study in general: Public TCR beta signatures provided an indication of both CMV infection and a matching HLA type.

Study-wide points: The ex vivo response showed dominance by HLA-C-restricted CMV-specific TCR beta clonotypes. Of the TCR beta families, the public ones yielded a cumulative frequency that identified carriers of CMV plus the relevant HLA.

This clonotype was counted a few times. Its target is unknown. TCRdb passed the reads through MiXCR, listing each CDR3 protein once. This sample has around 100,000 distinct CDR3 sequences, with about 17% found just once. V shed 5 bases and J shed 4 bases, with 6 bases lying between them. The CDR3 covers 12 residues. The germline CDR1 and CDR2 sequences are SGHTA and FQGNSA. V gene TRBV7-2 combines with J gene TRBJ2-1, with unresolved D. This sequence was found in a human donor in good health (CMV status not recorded). Some clones in this sample may be carry-over from other donors' samples. The sequenced material came from PBMCs. The CDR3 DNA reads as TGTGCCAGCAGCCTCCAATACAATGAGCAGTTCTTC. It yields the protein CASSLQYNEQFF.